The T cell receptor (beta chain) described here comes from a study of early T cells in non-severe SARS-CoV-2 infection. The overall study: The study sequenced bulk RNA from unsorted whole blood, with chains unpaired.

Study results and caveats: Lookups in VDJdb leaned toward anti-spike CD8 responses and missed private and CD4 specificities.

The protocol attached unique molecular identifiers to individual cDNA molecules. TCRdb reprocessed the 5' RACE reads via MiXCR and lists one record per CDR3 protein. This sample has about 61,000 distinct CDR3 sequences, with 9.5% to 14% found just once. On this clonotype: The antigen is unknown.

The sequenced sample was whole blood. The TCR originated in an adult who was a healthcare worker with PCR-confirmed SARS-CoV-2 infection or an uninfected control (not recorded which).

The DNA of the CDR3 is TGCAGCGCTAGATCTGGAAACACCATATATTTT. As protein: CSARSGNTIYF. The chain employs TRBV29-1 and TRBJ1-3; D gene ambiguous. The CDR3 consists of 11 residues. In germline, CDR1 is SQVTM, CDR2 ANQGSEA. Trimming removed 7 bases from V and 1 base from J, with 5 bases in between.